This T cell receptor (beta chain) originates from a study of identical twins. Study-level results: When twins shared out-of-frame alpha sequences, those sequences had excess low generation probability.

TCRdb re-derived calls from the 5' RACE reads in MiXCR, one entry per CDR3 protein. The sample holds about 470,000 distinct CDR3 sequences, around 24% seen once. A remark on this clonotype: Antigen specificity is unknown.

CDR3 size: 14 residues. Per germline, CDR1 MNHEY and CDR2 SVGAGI. Trimming stripped 8 bases from V and 4 bases from J, with 15 bases between. In addition, the sample was reused for a study of T cells expressing NK-cell markers. That publication notes: Investigators obtained TCR beta repertoires from sorted CD3+CD56+NKG2C+, CD3+CD56+NKG2C- and CD3+CD56-NKG2C+ T cells. Dominant NKG2C+ clonotypes made up about 1.0-7.5% of CD8+ T cells in a handful of donors.

Sequenced input: CD4+ T cells sorted from blood. The receptor's source is a woman between 18 and 30 years old in good health. The rearrangement joins TRBV6-5 to TRBJ2-1; the D gene is possibly TRBD2 (6 bases). Written as DNA, the CDR3 is TGTGCCAGCTGTTGGAGCGGGCTTTACAATGAGCAGTTCTTC. Its protein is CASCWSGLYNEQFF.